This is a list of T cell receptor beta chains from one sample in a study of neurological immune-mediated disorders. TCRdb ran MiXCR on the 5' RACE reads and lists one entry per CDR3 protein. This sample has about 120,000 distinct CDR3 sequences; roughly 3.1% occur once, and the top ten carry over 1%. Input material: PBMCs. These TCRs come from a woman aged 25 to 45 with multiple sclerosis. Both conserved end residues are part of each CDR3. Fields, in order: D gene, V gene, clone size, J gene, CDR3 DNA, CDR3 protein. A D gene is named only where the DNA matches it firmly. Size tells how often a clone was seen (once, few, many) or the class of an expanded clone, and some rows leave it out.

d_gene: -
v_gene: TRBV19
abundance: -
j_gene: TRBJ2-3
CDR3nt: TGTGCCAGTAGTATAAGGCTACCTACTAGCACAGATACGCAGTATTTT
CDR3aa: CASSIRLPTSTDTQYF

d_gene: -
v_gene: TRBV7-9
abundance: many
j_gene: TRBJ2-7
CDR3nt: TGTGCCAGCAGGACCGGACAGTCCTACGAGCAGTACTTC
CDR3aa: CASRTGQSYEQYF

d_gene: -
v_gene: TRBV5-6
abundance: many
j_gene: TRBJ1-1
CDR3nt: TGTGCCAGCAGCTTGAAGAGGGGGAGGCCCCAAGCTTTCTTT
CDR3aa: CASSLKRGRPQAFF

d_gene: -
v_gene: TRBV20-1
abundance: many
j_gene: TRBJ1-1
CDR3nt: TGCAGTGCTAGAGATGAAGCTGGGATGAACACTGAAGCTTTCTTT
CDR3aa: CSARDEAGMNTEAFF

d_gene: -
v_gene: TRBV12-3/TRBV12-4
abundance: many
j_gene: TRBJ1-2
CDR3nt: TGTGCCAGCAGTATCATTGGGCATGGCTACACCTTC
CDR3aa: CASSIIGHGYTF

d_gene: -
v_gene: TRBV20-1
abundance: many
j_gene: TRBJ2-3
CDR3nt: TGCAGTGCTAGAGATTGGGCCGGGTTGGGCACAGATACGCAGTATTTT
CDR3aa: CSARDWAGLGTDTQYF

d_gene: -
v_gene: TRBV20-1
abundance: many
j_gene: TRBJ2-1
CDR3nt: TGCAGTGGTACCATACCGAACTCCTACAATGAGCAGTTCTTC
CDR3aa: CSGTIPNSYNEQFF

d_gene: TRBD2
v_gene: TRBV20-1
abundance: many
j_gene: TRBJ2-3
CDR3nt: TGCAGTGCTACTAAACCGGGCGCGGGAGCAGATACGCAGTATTTT
CDR3aa: CSATKPGAGADTQYF

d_gene: -
v_gene: TRBV5-1
abundance: many
j_gene: TRBJ2-1
CDR3nt: TGCGCCAGCAGCTTGACAGGGTTCGGCTCCTACAATGAGCAGTTCTTC
CDR3aa: CASSLTGFGSYNEQFF

d_gene: TRBD2
v_gene: TRBV20-1
abundance: many
j_gene: TRBJ2-7
CDR3nt: TGCAGTCTCCCCGGGACTAGGGGCTACGAGCAGTACTTC
CDR3aa: CSLPGTRGYEQYF

d_gene: TRBD1
v_gene: TRBV14
abundance: many
j_gene: TRBJ2-3
CDR3nt: TGTGCCAGCAGCCGAGACAGGGGGATAGATACGCAGTATTTT
CDR3aa: CASSRDRGIDTQYF

d_gene: -
v_gene: TRBV20-1
abundance: many
j_gene: TRBJ1-4
CDR3nt: TGCAGTGCTAGAGAGGCCATCGGGGCCCTGCGGGGTAATGAAAAACTGTTTTTT
CDR3aa: CSAREAIGALRGNEKLFF

d_gene: TRBD1
v_gene: TRBV12-3/TRBV12-4
abundance: many
j_gene: TRBJ1-1
CDR3nt: TGTGCCAGCAGTCCCTACAGGGGCACTGAAGCTTTCTTT
CDR3aa: CASSPYRGTEAFF

d_gene: -
v_gene: TRBV19
abundance: many
j_gene: TRBJ2-1
CDR3nt: TGTGCCAGTAGTTTCAGGGAGGATGAGCAGTTCTTC
CDR3aa: CASSFREDEQFF

d_gene: -
v_gene: TRBV6-5
abundance: many
j_gene: TRBJ2-2
CDR3nt: TGTGCCAGCAGTTACTGGGGGGCCGGGGAGCTGTTTTTT
CDR3aa: CASSYWGAGELFF